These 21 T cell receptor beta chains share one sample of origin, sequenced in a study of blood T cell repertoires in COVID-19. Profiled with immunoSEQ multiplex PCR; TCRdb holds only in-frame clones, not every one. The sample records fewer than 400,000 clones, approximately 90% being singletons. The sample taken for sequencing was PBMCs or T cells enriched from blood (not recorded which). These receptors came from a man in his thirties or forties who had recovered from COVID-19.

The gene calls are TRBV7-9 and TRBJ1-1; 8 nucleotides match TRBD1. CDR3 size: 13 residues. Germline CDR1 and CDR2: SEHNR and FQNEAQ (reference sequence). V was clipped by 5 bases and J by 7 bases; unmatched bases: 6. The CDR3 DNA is TGTGCCAGCAGCCCCAGGGGGCGCGTTGAAGCTTTCTTT. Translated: CASSPRGRVEAFF.

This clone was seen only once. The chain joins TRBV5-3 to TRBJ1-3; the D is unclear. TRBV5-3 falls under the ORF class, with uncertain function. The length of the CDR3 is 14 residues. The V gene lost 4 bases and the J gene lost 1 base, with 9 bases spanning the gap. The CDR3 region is CARSPPGSGNTIYF. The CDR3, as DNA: TGTGCCAGAAGCCCCCCGGGATCTGGAAACACCATATATTTT.

In DNA, the CDR3 is TGTGCCAGCAGCGCTGGGACAGGGCAGTACGAGCAGTACTTC. Protein: CASSAGTGQYEQYF. J is TRBJ2-7 and V is TRBV11-2; the match to TRBD1 covers 9 bases. The ends lost 5 bases at V and 4 bases at J; junction bases unmatched: 6. Germline lookup yields CDR1 SGHAT and CDR2 FQNNGV. The CDR3 is made up of 14 amino acids. The variable domain in full, completed from reference TRBV11-2 and TRBJ2-7, reads EAGVAQSPRYKIIEKRQSVAFWCNPISGHATLYWYQQILGQGPKLLIQFQNNGVVDDSQLPKDRFSAERLKGVDSTLKIQPAKLEDSAVYLCASSAGTGQYEQYFGPGTRLTVT.

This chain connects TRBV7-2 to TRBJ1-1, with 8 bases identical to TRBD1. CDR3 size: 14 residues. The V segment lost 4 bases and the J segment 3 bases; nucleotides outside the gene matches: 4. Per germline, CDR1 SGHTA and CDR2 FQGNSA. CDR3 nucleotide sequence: TGTGCCAGCAGCTCTGGCAGGGGGCACACTGAAGCTTTCTTT. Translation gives CASSSGRGHTEAFF.

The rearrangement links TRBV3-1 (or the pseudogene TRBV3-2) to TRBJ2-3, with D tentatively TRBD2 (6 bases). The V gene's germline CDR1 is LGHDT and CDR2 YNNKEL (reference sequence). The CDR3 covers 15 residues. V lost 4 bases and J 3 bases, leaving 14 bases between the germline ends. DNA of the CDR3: TGTGCCAGCAGCCGGACCCTAGCGATAACAGATACGCAGTATTTT. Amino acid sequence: CASSRTLAITDTQYF.

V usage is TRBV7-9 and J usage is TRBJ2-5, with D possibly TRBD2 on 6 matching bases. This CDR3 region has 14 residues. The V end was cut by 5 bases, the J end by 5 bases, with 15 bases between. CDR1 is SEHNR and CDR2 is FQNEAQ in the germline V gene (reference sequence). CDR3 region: CASSPVGGWETQYF. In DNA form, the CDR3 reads TGTGCCAGCAGCCCAGTGGGGGGATGGGAGACCCAGTACTTC.

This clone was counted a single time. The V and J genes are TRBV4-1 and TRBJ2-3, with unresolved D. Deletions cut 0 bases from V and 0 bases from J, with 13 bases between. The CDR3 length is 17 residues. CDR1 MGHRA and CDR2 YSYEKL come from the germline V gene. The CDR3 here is CASSQETFSASTDTQYF. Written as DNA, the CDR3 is TGCGCCAGCAGCCAAGAGACTTTTTCAGCTAGCACAGATACGCAGTATTTT.

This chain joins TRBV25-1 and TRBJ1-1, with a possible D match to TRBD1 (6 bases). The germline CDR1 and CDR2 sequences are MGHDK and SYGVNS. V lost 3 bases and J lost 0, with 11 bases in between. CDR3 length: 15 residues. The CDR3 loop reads CASSELQGLNTEAFF. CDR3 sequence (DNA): TGTGCCAGCAGTGAGCTACAGGGCCTGAACACTGAAGCTTTCTTT. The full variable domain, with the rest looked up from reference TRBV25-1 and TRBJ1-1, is EADIYQTPRYLVIGTGKKITLECSQTMGHDKMYWYQQDPGMELHLIHYSYGVNSTEKGDLSSESTVSRIRTEHFPLTLESARPSHTSQYLCASSELQGLNTEAFFGQGTRLTVV.

The CDR3 reads CASRTVSGANVLTF. CDR3 coding DNA: TGTGCCAGCAGGACAGTCTCTGGGGCCAACGTCCTGACTTTC. The V and J genes are TRBV7-8 and TRBJ2-6; the D gene is possibly TRBD1 (5 bases). The CDR3 extends over 14 amino acids. CDR1 is SGHVS and CDR2 is FQNEAQ in the germline V gene. V gave up 6 bases and J gave up 0 bases, with 6 bases separating them.

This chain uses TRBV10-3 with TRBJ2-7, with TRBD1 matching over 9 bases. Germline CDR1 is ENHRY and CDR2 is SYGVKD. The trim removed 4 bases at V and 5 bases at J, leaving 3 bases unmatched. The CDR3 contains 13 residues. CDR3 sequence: CAISAGTGNEQYF. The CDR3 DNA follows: TGTGCCATCAGTGCCGGGACAGGGAACGAGCAGTACTTC.

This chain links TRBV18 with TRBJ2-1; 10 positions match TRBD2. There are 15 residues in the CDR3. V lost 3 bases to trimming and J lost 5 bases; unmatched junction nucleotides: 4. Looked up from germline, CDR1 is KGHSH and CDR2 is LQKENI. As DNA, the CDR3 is TGTGCCAGCTCACCTAAGCGGGAGGGTCACAATGAGCAGTTCTTC. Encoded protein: CASSPKREGHNEQFF.

DNA of the CDR3: TGTGCCACCAGTGATCCGGTGGGCGGGACGGAGAGCTCTGGAAACACCATATATTTT. Protein product: CATSDPVGGTESSGNTIYF. The rearrangement joins TRBV24-1 to TRBJ1-3, with D possibly being TRBD1 (5 bases). This CDR3 has 19 residues. From germline, CDR1 is KGHDR and CDR2 SFDVKD. The germline V and J ends were trimmed by 3 bases and 0 bases, with 20 bases remaining between them.

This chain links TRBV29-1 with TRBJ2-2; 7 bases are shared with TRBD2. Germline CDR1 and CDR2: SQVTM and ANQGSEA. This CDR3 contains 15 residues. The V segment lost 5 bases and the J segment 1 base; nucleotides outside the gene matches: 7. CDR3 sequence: CSVSRGGVNTGELFF. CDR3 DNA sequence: TGCAGCGTTTCGAGGGGAGGGGTGAACACCGGGGAGCTGTTTTTT.

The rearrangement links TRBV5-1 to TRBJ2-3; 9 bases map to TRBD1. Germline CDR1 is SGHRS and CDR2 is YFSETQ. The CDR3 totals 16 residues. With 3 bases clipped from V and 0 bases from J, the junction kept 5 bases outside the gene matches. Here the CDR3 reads CASSSGDRASTDTQYF. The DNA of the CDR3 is TGCGCCAGCAGCTCAGGGGACAGGGCAAGCACAGATACGCAGTATTTT.

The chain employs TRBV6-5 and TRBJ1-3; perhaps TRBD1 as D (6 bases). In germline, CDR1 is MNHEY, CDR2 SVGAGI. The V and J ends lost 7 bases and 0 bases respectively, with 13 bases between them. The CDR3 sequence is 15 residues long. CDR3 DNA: TGTGCCAGCACGATCGACAGGAGCTCTGGAAACACCATATATTTT. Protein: CASTIDRSSGNTIYF.

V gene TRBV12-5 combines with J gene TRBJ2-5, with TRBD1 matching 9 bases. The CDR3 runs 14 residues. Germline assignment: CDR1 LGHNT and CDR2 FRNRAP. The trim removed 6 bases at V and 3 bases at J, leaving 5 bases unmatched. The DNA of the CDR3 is TGTGCTAGTGGAACCGGACAGGGGAAAGAGACCCAGTACTTC. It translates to CASGTGQGKETQYF.

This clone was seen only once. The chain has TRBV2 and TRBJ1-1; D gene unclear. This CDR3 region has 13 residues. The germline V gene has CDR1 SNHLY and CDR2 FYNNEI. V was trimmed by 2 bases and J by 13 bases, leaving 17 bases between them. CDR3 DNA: TGTGCCAGCAGTGAAACTAGATCCCCTGAGGTTTTCTTT. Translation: CASSETRSPEVFF.

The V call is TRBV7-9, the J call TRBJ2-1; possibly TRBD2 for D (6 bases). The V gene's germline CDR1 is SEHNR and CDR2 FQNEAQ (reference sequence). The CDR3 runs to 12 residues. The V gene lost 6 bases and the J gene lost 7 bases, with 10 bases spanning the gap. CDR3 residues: CASRIGGNEQFF. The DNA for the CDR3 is TGTGCCAGCAGAATAGGAGGGAATGAGCAGTTCTTC.

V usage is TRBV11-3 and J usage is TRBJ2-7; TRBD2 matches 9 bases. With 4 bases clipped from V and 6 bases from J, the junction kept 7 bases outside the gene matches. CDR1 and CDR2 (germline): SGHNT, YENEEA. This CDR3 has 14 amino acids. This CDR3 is CASSSGIAGAEQYF. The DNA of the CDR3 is TGTGCCAGCAGCTCCGGGATAGCGGGAGCCGAGCAGTACTTC.

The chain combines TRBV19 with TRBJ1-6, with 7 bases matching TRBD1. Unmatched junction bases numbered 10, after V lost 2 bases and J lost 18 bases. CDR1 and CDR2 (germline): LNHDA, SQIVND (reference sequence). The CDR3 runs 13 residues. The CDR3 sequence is CASSIRGDSRPHF. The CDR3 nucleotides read TGTGCCAGTAGTATAAGAGGGGACAGCCGTCCCCACTTT.

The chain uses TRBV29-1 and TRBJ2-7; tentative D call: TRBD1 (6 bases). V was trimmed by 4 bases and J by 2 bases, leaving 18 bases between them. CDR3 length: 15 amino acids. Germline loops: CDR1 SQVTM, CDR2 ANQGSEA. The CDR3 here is CSVVGAQGPAYEQYF. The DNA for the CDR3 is TGCAGCGTTGTGGGGGCACAGGGCCCGGCCTACGAGCAGTACTTC.